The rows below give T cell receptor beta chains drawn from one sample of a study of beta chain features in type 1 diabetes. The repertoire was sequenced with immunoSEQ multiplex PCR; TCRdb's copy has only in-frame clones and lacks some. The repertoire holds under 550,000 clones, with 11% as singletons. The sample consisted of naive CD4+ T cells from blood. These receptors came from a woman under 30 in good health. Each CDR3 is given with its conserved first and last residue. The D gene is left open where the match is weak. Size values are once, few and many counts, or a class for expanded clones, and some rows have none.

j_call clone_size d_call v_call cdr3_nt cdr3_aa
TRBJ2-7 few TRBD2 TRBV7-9 TGTGCCAGCAGCTCTTCACTAGCGCCGTACCCCTACGAGCAGTACTTC CASSSSLAPYPYEQYF
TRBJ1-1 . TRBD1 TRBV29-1 TGCAGCGTTGAAGATCGAAGGACAGGGGGAGTCCCTGAAGCTTTCTTT CSVEDRRTGGVPEAFF
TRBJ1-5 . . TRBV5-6 TGTGCCAGCAGCTTCTGGACAGTGGGCAATCAGCCCCAGCATTTT CASSFWTVGNQPQHF
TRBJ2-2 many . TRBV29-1 TGCAGCGTTGGATGGGGGAACACCGGGGAGCTGTTTTTT CSVGWGNTGELFF
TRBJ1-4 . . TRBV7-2 TGTGCCAGCAGCCGCCTCGTTGGCAAGGAAAAACTGTTTTTT CASSRLVGKEKLFF
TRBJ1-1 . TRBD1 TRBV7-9 TGTGCCAGCAGCTTAGGGACCTTTCGGACAGGGAGGACTGAAGCTTTCTTT CASSLGTFRTGRTEAFF
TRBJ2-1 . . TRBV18 TGTGCCAGCTCACCAAGGATGGACGGTGAGCAGTTCTTC CASSPRMDGEQFF
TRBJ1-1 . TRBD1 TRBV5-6 TGTGCCAGCAGCCAGACAGGGCTTGTCAACACTGAAGCTTTCTTT CASSQTGLVNTEAFF
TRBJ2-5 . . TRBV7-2 TGTGCCAGCAGCCGGGCCTTTGGGGGGGAGACCCAGTACTTC CASSRAFGGETQYF
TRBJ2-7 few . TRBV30 TGTGCCTGGAGCCTAAAGGGCCGCGGCAGGCCTTGGGACGAGCAGTACTTC CAWSLKGRGRPWDEQYF
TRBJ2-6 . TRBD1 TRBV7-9 TGTGCCAGCAGCTTTCGACAGGGACCCGGGGCCAACGTCCTGACTTTC CASSFRQGPGANVLTF
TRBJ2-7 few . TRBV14 TGTGCCAGCAGCCAAGATATCGGCGGACGCTACTTC CASSQDIGGRYF
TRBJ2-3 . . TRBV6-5 TGTGCCAGCAAAATGGAGGGGTTCACAGATACGCAGTATTTT CASKMEGFTDTQYF
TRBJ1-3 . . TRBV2 TGTGCCAGCCTCGGCTCTGGAAACACCATATATTTT CASLGSGNTIYF
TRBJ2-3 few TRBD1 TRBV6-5 TGTGCCAGCAGTCCCGACAGGGGCACAGATACGCAGTATTTT CASSPDRGTDTQYF
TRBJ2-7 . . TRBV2 TGTGCCAGCAGCGAAGAGTCTCCTCTTAGCATTGGGCAGTACTTC CASSEESPLSIGQYF
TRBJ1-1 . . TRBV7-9 TGTGCCAGCAGCTTTATAAATAGAAACAAGATGAACACTGAAGCTTTCTTT CASSFINRNKMNTEAFF
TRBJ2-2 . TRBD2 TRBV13 TGTGCCAGCAGCTCCTCAGCGGGAGGTAGCGCCGGGGAGCTGTTTTTT CASSSSAGGSAGELFF
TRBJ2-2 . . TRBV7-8 TGTGCCAGCAGCTCACAGGGAAACACCGGGGAGCTGTTTTTT CASSSQGNTGELFF
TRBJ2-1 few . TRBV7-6 TGTGCCAGCAGCTTAGCGCTGGAGGGGGCAGGATACAATGAGCAGTTCTTC CASSLALEGAGYNEQFF
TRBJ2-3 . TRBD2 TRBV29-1 TGCAGCGTCCATGGACTAGCGAGCACAGATACGCAGTATTTT CSVHGLASTDTQYF
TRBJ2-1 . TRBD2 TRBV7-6 TGTGCCAGCAGCTTCGGACTAGCTAGACTTAATGAGCAGTTCTTC CASSFGLARLNEQFF
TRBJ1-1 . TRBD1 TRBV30 TGTGCCTGGAAGGGGGCGCGAGGGACTGAAGCTTTCTTT CAWKGARGTEAFF
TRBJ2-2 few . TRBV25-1 TGTGCCAGCAGTTCTCCCCGGGGTACCGGGGAGCTGTTTTTT CASSSPRGTGELFF
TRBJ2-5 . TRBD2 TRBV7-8 TGTGCCAGCAGCCACGAACAGCGGGGCGGGACCCAGTACTTC CASSHEQRGGTQYF
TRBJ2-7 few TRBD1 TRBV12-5 TGTGCTAGTGGTTCGGGACAGGGTCCCTACGAGCAGTACTTC CASGSGQGPYEQYF
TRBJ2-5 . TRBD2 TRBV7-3 TGTGCCAGCAGCCTGTTGGCGGGAGTGGGTGAGACCCAGTACTTC CASSLLAGVGETQYF
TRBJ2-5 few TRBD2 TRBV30 TGTGCCTGGAGGGGAGCGGGAGGGCCAATACAAGAGACCCAGTACTTC CAWRGAGGPIQETQYF
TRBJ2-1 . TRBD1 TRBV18 TGTGCCAGCTCACTCGGGACAGGGGGCTACAATGAGCAGTTCTTC CASSLGTGGYNEQFF
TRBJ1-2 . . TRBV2 TGTGCCAGCAGCGAGGACAGTTACTATGGCTACACCTTC CASSEDSYYGYTF
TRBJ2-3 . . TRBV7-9 TGTGCCAGCAGCTCTACTAGCACAGATACGCAGTATTTT CASSSTSTDTQYF
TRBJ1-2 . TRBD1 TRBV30 TGTGCCGGTACAGGGGCCTTCGGCTATGGCTACACCTTC CAGTGAFGYGYTF
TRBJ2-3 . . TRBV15 TGTGCCAGCCAGCATCTAGCTACATCAGATACGCAGTATTTT CASQHLATSDTQYF
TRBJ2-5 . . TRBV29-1 TGCAGCTCCGCTACCTACCAAGAGACCCAGTACTTC CSSATYQETQYF
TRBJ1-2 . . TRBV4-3 TGCGCCAGCACTCCAAGCTGGGGTGGCGCCTACACCTTC CASTPSWGGAYTF
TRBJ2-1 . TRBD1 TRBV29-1 TGCAGCGGCCGCGGGACAGGGTACGACAATGAGCAGTTCTTC CSGRGTGYDNEQFF
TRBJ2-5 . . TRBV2 TGTGCCAGCAAGTCGCAGTTGGATGAGACCCAGTACTTC CASKSQLDETQYF
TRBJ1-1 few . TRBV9 TGTGCCAGCAGCGCCGGTAGTAGAGCTTTCTTT CASSAGSRAFF
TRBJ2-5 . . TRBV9 TGTGCCAGCAGCGTAGGACGTCAGGAGACCCAGTACTTC CASSVGRQETQYF
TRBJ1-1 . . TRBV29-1 TGCAGCGCTGGGGGGAGTGGTGTCACTGAAGCTTTCTTT CSAGGSGVTEAFF
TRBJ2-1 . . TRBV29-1 . CSVGQGALAKFF
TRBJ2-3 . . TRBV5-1 TGCGCCAGCAGCTTGGGAGGTTTGGTCGGCACAGATACGCAGTATTTT CASSLGGLVGTDTQYF
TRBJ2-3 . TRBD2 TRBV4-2 TGTGCCAGCAGCCAAGCCCCTCTAGCGGGAGGGAGGTCAGATACGCAGTATTTT CASSQAPLAGGRSDTQYF